Given below is one T cell receptor (beta chain) in context. The antigen is not known. This sample stems from a study of OX40 agonist ivuxolimab in advanced cancers. The length of the CDR3 is 11 residues. Looked up from germline, CDR1 is MNHEY and CDR2 is SMNVEV (reference sequence). Overall study findings and caveats: Expanded clones tended on average to be more numerous among CD8+ T cells than CD4+. The expanded peripheral T cells' antigen specificity was not determined.

TCRdb keeps only in-frame clones here, not all; method: immunoSEQ multiplex PCR. Of tens of thousands of clones detected, approximately 90% appear once; the ten largest clones hold approximately 7.4%. The TCR was taken from an adult with an advanced solid tumor such as melanoma, head and neck, liver or kidney cancer. This chain connects TRBV27 to TRBJ2-5; no clear D gene. The J call may be faulty, since TRBJ2-7 better matches the DNA end. The specimen comprised CD4+ or CD8+ T cells sorted from blood, sampled in a trial of the OX40 agonist ivuxolimab. The CDR3 nucleotides read TGTGCCACCGCTAAAAACTACGAGCAGTACTTC. Translation: CATAKNYEQYF.